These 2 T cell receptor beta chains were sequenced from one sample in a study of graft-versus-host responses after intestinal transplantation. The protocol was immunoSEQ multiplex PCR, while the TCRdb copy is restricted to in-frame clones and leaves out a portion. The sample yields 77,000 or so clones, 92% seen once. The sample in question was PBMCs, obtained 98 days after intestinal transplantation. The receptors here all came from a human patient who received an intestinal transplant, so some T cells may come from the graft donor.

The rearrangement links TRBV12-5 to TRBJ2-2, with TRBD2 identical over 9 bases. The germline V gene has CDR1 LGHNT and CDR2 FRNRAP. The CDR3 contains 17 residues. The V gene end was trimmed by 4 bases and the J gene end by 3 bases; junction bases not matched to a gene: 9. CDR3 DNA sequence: TGTGCTAGTGGTTCGCTGCGGGGACTAGCATACACCGGGGAGCTGTTTTTT. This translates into CASGSLRGLAYTGELFF.

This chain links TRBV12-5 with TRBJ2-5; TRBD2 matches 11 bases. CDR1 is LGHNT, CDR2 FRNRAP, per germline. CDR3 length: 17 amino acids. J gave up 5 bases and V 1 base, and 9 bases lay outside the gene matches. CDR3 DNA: TGTGCTAGTGGTTTGGAAATCCTAACTAGCGGGGGCGAGACCCAGTACTTC. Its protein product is CASGLEILTSGGETQYF.